This is a list of T cell receptor beta chains from one sample in a study of CD8+ T cells in alopecia areata. Clones were read by immunoSEQ multiplex PCR, and TCRdb kept only the in-frame ones, dropping some. The sample carries approximately 100,000 clones, 55% recorded once. Sequenced material: CD4+ T cells sorted from blood. These receptors originate from a human donor in good health. The CDR3 runs from the conserved cysteine through the conserved F or W. The D gene is left open where the match is weak. Clone size is shown for a subset of rows, as once, few, many or a class of expanded clone.

clone_size,d_call,j_call,v_call,cdr3_nt,cdr3_aa
.,.,TRBJ1-4,TRBV6-6,TGTGCCAGCAGAAGGGACCCGGGTATCGGTAATGAAAAACTGTTTTTT,CASRRDPGIGNEKLFF
.,TRBD1,TRBJ1-1,TRBV6-6,TGTGCCAGCAGTCAGGGACAGGGCCCCGCAACTAAAGCTTTCTTT,CASSQGQGPATKAFF
.,TRBD1,TRBJ1-3,TRBV7-2,TGTGCCAGCAGCAAAGACAGGGTGGGAAACACCATATATTTT,CASSKDRVGNTIYF
.,.,TRBJ1-5,TRBV29-1,TGCAGCGTTGGCCCAGGAAGCAATCAGCCCCAGCATTTT,CSVGPGSNQPQHF
once,TRBD1,TRBJ2-1,TRBV2,TGTGCCAGCAGTACCAGGGGGAATGAGCAGTTCTTC,CASSTRGNEQFF
.,.,TRBJ2-4,TRBV28,TGTGCCACCGAGGGGGGGCCAGCCAAAAACATTCAGTACTTC,CATEGGPAKNIQYF
.,TRBD1,TRBJ1-1,TRBV30,TGTGCCTCCTCCAGGACAGGGAACACTGAAGCTTTCTTT,CASSRTGNTEAFF
.,TRBD1,TRBJ1-4,TRBV6-5,TGTGCCAGCAGTGACCAGTACGGGGACAGAGGACTTTTT,CASSDQYGDRGLF
.,.,TRBJ2-7,TRBV5-4,TGTGCCAGCAGCCCCGGGGCCAGGAACTACGAGCAGTACTTC,CASSPGARNYEQYF
.,.,TRBJ2-7,TRBV29-1,TGCAGCGTTGTGGAGGGACAGAGCTACGAGCAGTACTTC,CSVVEGQSYEQYF
few,.,TRBJ1-2,TRBV5-5,TGTGCCAGCAGTTCCGGAGATCAGGCAGGGACATCTGGCTACACCTTC,CASSSGDQAGTSGYTF
few,.,TRBJ2-5,TRBV7-2,TGTGCCAGCAGCTTACAGAAGGAGACCCAGTACTTC,CASSLQKETQYF
few,.,TRBJ2-3,TRBV19,TGTGCCAGTAGTGCACAGGGCACAGATACGCAGTATTTT,CASSAQGTDTQYF
.,TRBD1,TRBJ2-7,TRBV14,TGTGCCAGCAGCTACGTTCGGACAGGTCCCTACGAGCAGTACTTC,CASSYVRTGPYEQYF
few,.,TRBJ2-1,TRBV18,TGTGCCAGCTCACTAGATAGGGGGTTGATCAATGAGCAGTTCTTC,CASSLDRGLINEQFF
.,TRBD2,TRBJ2-1,TRBV25-1,TGTGCCAGCAGTGAGGGCGGGGGGGCCCTCAATGAGCAGTTCTTC,CASSEGGGALNEQFF
.,.,TRBJ2-4,TRBV28,TGTGCCAGCGGGGGGGCAGGGGCCCTAGCCAAAAACATTCAGTACTTC,CASGGAGALAKNIQYF
.,.,TRBJ2-7,TRBV15,TGTGCCACCCCGAGCCCCTACGAGCAGTACTTC,CATPSPYEQYF
few,.,TRBJ2-3,TRBV29-1,TGCAGCGTTGGAACAGGGACGTGGACAGATACGCAGTATTTT,CSVGTGTWTDTQYF
few,TRBD1,TRBJ2-6,TRBV6-1,TGTGCCAGCAGGGACAGGGGAGGCGGGGCCAACGTCCTGACTTTC,CASRDRGGGANVLTF
once,.,TRBJ2-3,TRBV5-1,TGCGCCAGCAGCTTGGACGGGGGCGCAGATACGCAGTATTTT,CASSLDGGADTQYF
.,.,TRBJ2-1,TRBV19,TGTGCCAGTAGCCGGGTAGGATACAATGAGCAGTTCTTC,CASSRVGYNEQFF
.,.,TRBJ1-6,TRBV6-6,TGTGCCAGCAATGGGGCGATATCAGGGCTCCACTTT,CASNGAISGLHF
.,.,TRBJ2-4,TRBV30,TGTGCCTGGAGTTGGGGTGAGACCAAAAACATTCAGTACTTC,CAWSWGETKNIQYF
.,.,TRBJ2-1,TRBV29-1,TGCAGCGTTGACTGGCGAAAGGAGATGGGGGATGAGCAGTTCTTC,CSVDWRKEMGDEQFF
.,.,TRBJ2-3,TRBV9,TGTGCCAGCACTCTTACCCCTAGCACAGATACGCAGTATTTT,CASTLTPSTDTQYF
.,.,TRBJ2-1,TRBV7-9,TGTGCCACCAACGCGAGACCCCTCCAAGGCAATGAGCAGTTCTTC,CATNARPLQGNEQFF
.,.,TRBJ2-5,TRBV7-2,TGTGCCAGCAGCCCTCTAGGGGGCCAAGAGACCCAGTACTTC,CASSPLGGQETQYF
.,.,TRBJ2-5,TRBV25-1,TGTGCCAGCAGGCCCCCCGGAGCCCAAGAGACCCAGTACTTC,CASRPPGAQETQYF
.,TRBD2,TRBJ2-1,TRBV7-2,TGTGCCAGCAGCTTTACTAGCGGGGGGGCCTTAAGCCATGAGCAGTTCTTC,CASSFTSGGALSHEQFF
.,TRBD1,TRBJ1-1,TRBV29-1,TGCAGCCTGGGACAGCTAATGAACACTGAAGCTTTCTTT,CSLGQLMNTEAFF